The next 8 T cell receptor beta chains were all read from a single sample in a study of blood T cell repertoires in COVID-19. The assay was immunoSEQ multiplex PCR, and TCRdb's table has in-frame clones only and misses some. The sample includes roughly 190,000 clones, around four fifths of them seen just once. The source material was peripheral blood. Receptors were obtained from a woman aged 70-85 years with COVID-19, enrolled during active disease.

This sequence joins TRBV10-3 and TRBJ2-7; maybe TRBD1 (5 bases). V was trimmed by 8 bases and J by 5 bases, leaving 19 bases between them. The CDR3 is 14 residues long. Per the germline V gene, CDR1 is ENHRY and CDR2 is SYGVKD. The CDR3 reads CAIGSTDIGDEQYF. CDR3 nucleotides: TGTGCCATCGGTTCAACGGACATTGGGGACGAGCAGTACTTC.

This chain uses TRBV5-6 with TRBJ2-2; D not certain. V lost 2 bases and J lost 6, with 5 bases in between. CDR1 is SGHDT and CDR2 is YYEEEE in the germline V gene. The CDR3 length is 12 residues. The CDR3 bases are TGTGCCAGCAGCTTCGAGCCCGGGGAGCTGTTTTTT. Translation gives CASSFEPGELFF.

The chain uses TRBV29-1 and TRBJ2-7; D is unclear. V gave up 5 bases and J gave up 0 bases, with 8 bases separating them. The germline gives CDR1 SQVTM, CDR2 ANQGSEA. CDR3 length equals 12 residues. The CDR3 protein is CSVTQSSYEQYF. The CDR3 coding sequence is TGCAGCGTTACCCAGTCCTCCTACGAGCAGTACTTC.

The chain uses TRBV12-5 and TRBJ1-6; a weak D match, TRBD1 (6 bases). The CDR3 has 17 amino acids. V was shortened by 5 bases and J by 0 bases, with 14 bases between the two germline ends. Germline values: CDR1 LGHNT, CDR2 FRNRAP. Here the CDR3 reads CASGPGGGPSYNSPLHF. DNA of the CDR3: TGTGCTAGTGGTCCCGGGGGGGGGCCCTCCTATAATTCACCCCTCCACTTT.

This clone has just a few counts. This rearrangement joins TRBV7-3 to TRBJ1-1; D is unclear. Germline loops: CDR1 SGHTA, CDR2 FQGTGA. The germline V and J ends were trimmed by 6 bases and 1 base, with 9 bases remaining between them. The CDR3 sequence is 13 residues long. The CDR3 DNA is TGTGCCAGCAGGGAGGGATCGAACACTGAAGCTTTCTTT. It translates to CASREGSNTEAFF.

The chain has TRBV19 and TRBJ1-5; 7 bases agree with TRBD1. The CDR3 has 15 residues. V dropped 1 base and J dropped 7; count of bases not matched to a gene: 7. Per germline, CDR1 LNHDA and CDR2 SQIVND (reference sequence). The CDR3 sequence: CASSIATGDNQPQHF. DNA for the CDR3: TGTGCCAGTAGTATAGCCACAGGGGATAACCAGCCCCAGCATTTT.

The V call is TRBV9, the J call TRBJ1-2, with 7 bases matching TRBD1. CDR3 size: 13 residues. J was trimmed by 4 bases and V by 7 bases; bases with no gene match: 7. Germline V gives CDR1 SGDLS, CDR2 YYNGEE. Written as DNA, the CDR3 is TGTGCCAGCGGAGGGACAGACTCCTATGGCTACACCTTC. This sequence encodes CASGGTDSYGYTF.

This chain connects TRBV6-5 to TRBJ1-2; TRBD1 might be the D (6 bases). Germline CDR1 and CDR2: MNHEY and SVGAGI. There are 13 residues in the CDR3. Trimming stripped 4 bases from V and 7 bases from J, with 13 bases between. In DNA, the CDR3 is TGTGCCAGCAGTTCAGGACAGTTCTCTGGCTACACCTTC. Translated: CASSSGQFSGYTF.